This is a list of T cell receptor beta chains from one sample in a study of cytomegalovirus exposure and HLA in healthy donors. Method: immunoSEQ multiplex PCR; TCRdb's copy keeps in-frame clones and lacks some. The data show 75,000 to 100,000 clones, with approximately 76% seen just once and about 20% held by the top ten. The sequencing sample was made of PBMCs. Every receptor here comes from a woman aged 55-70 years in good health and CMV-seropositive. Each CDR3 is given with its conserved first and last residue. A D gene is named only where the DNA matches it firmly. Clone sizes are given selectively: once, few, many, or a class where the clone is expanded.

v_gene,abundance,j_gene,d_gene,CDR3aa,CDR3nt
TRBV10-3,.,TRBJ2-7,TRBD1,CAISVDRGDYEQYF,TGTGCCATCAGTGTCGACAGGGGGGACTACGAGCAGTACTTC
TRBV6-5,.,TRBJ2-7,TRBD2,CASSTSGYEQYF,TGTGCCAGCAGCACTAGCGGCTACGAGCAGTACTTC
TRBV7-6,.,TRBJ2-1,TRBD2,CASSSQRDRTYNEQFF,TGTGCCAGCAGCTCCCAGCGGGACCGGACCTACAATGAGCAGTTCTTC
TRBV7-9,.,TRBJ2-7,.,CASSLSGNYEQYF,TGTGCCAGCAGCTTATCTGGTAATTACGAGCAGTACTTC
TRBV5-1,.,TRBJ1-4,TRBD1,CASSSGQVNEKLFF,TGCGCCAGCAGCTCTGGACAGGTCAATGAAAAACTGTTTTTT
TRBV27,.,TRBJ2-1,.,CASSLGSRRSSYNEQFF,TGTGCCAGCAGTTTAGGTAGTCGAAGGAGCTCCTACAATGAGCAGTTCTTC
TRBV4-1,.,TRBJ2-1,TRBD2,CASRPVEGGSNEQFF,TGCGCCAGCAGACCCGTTGAAGGCGGGAGCAATGAGCAGTTCTTC
TRBV7-6,.,TRBJ2-1,TRBD2,CASSLVAGDLYNEQFF,TGTGCCAGCAGCTTAGTAGCGGGAGATCTATACAATGAGCAGTTCTTC
TRBV7-3,.,TRBJ1-6,TRBD1,CASSLQGARGTTNSPLHF,TGTGCCAGCAGCTTACAGGGGGCGCGGGGAACGACTAATTCACCCCTCCACTTT
TRBV28,.,TRBJ2-7,.,CASSFGTRSSYEQYF,TGTGCCAGCAGTTTCGGGACTCGCAGTTCCTACGAGCAGTACTTC
TRBV28,few,TRBJ1-5,TRBD1,CASSGTVGQPQHF,TGTGCCAGCAGTGGGACAGTAGGGCAGCCCCAGCATTTT
TRBV27,few,TRBJ2-5,.,CPTQGKETQYF,TGTCCCACCCAGGGGAAAGAGACCCAGTACTTC
TRBV2,.,TRBJ2-3,.,CASAGTTDTQYF,TGTGCCAGCGCGGGAACGACAGATACGCAGTATTTT